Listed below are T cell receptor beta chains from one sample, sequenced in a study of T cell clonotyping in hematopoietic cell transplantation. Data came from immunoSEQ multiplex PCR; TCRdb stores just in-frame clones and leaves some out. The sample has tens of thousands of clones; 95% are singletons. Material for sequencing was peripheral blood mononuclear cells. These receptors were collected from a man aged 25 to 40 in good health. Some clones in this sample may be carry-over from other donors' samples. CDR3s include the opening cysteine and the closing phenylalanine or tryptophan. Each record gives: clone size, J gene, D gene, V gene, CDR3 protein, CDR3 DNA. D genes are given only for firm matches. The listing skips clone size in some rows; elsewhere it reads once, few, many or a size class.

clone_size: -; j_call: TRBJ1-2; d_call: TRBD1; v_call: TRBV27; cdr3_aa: CASGADRVHGYTF; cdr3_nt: TGTGCCAGCGGCGCCGACAGGGTACATGGCTACACCTTC
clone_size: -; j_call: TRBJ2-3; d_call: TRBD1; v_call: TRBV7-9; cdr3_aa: CASSQGDGPDTQYF; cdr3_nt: TGTGCCAGCAGCCAGGGGGACGGGCCCGATACGCAGTATTTT
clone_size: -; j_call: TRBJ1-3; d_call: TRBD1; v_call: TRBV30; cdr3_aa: CAWSAPTTGGGDTIYF; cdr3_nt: TGTGCCTGGAGTGCACCAACGACAGGGGGCGGCGACACCATATATTTT
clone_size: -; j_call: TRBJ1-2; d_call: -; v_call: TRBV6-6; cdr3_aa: CASTPGYGYTF; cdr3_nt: TGTGCCAGCACTCCCGGCTATGGCTACACCTTC
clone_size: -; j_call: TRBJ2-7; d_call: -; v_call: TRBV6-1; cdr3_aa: CASTTGSLSYEQYF; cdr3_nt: TGTGCCAGCACTACAGGGTCTCTCTCCTACGAGCAGTACTTC
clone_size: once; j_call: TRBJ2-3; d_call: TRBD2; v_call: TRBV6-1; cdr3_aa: CASTRGGHTDTQYF; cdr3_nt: TGTGCCAGCACCCGGGGGGGCCACACAGATACGCAGTATTTT
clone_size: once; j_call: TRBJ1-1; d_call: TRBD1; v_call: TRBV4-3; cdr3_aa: CASGLDRDTEAFF; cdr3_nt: TGCGCCAGCGGACTCGACAGGGACACTGAAGCTTTCTTT
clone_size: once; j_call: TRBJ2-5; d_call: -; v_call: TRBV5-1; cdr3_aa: CASSWGIDQTQYF; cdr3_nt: TGCGCCAGCAGTTGGGGCATAGACCAGACCCAGTACTTC
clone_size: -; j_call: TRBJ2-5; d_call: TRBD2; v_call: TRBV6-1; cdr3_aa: CASSEGTSGGPGETQYF; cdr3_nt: TGTGCCAGCAGTGAGGGGACTAGCGGGGGGCCGGGAGAGACCCAGTACTTC
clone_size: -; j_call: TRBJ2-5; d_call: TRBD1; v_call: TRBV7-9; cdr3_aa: CASSPGTGGEETQYF; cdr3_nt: TGTGCCAGCAGCCCCGGGACAGGGGGCGAAGAGACCCAGTACTTC
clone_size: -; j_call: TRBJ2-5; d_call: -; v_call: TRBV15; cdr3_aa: CATSRVGIGKETQYF; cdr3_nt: TGTGCCACCAGCAGAGTAGGGATCGGTAAAGAGACCCAGTACTTC
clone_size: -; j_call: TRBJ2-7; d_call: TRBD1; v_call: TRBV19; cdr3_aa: CASSRTGVEGEQYF; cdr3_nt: TGTGCCAGTAGTCGGACAGGGGTAGAGGGCGAGCAGTACTTC
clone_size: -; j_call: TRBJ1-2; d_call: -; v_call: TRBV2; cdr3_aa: CASRVGTWDYGYTF; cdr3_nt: TGTGCCAGCAGAGTAGGGACCTGGGACTATGGCTACACCTTC
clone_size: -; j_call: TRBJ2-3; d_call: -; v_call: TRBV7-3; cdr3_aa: CASSLGLQDPDTQYF; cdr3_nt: TGTGCCAGCAGCTTAGGGTTACAGGACCCAGATACGCAGTATTTT
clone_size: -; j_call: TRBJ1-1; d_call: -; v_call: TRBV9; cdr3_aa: CASSVAPSMNTEAFF; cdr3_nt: TGTGCCAGCAGCGTAGCTCCCTCCATGAACACTGAAGCTTTCTTT
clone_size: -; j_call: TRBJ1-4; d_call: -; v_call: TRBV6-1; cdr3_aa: CATSLVPNEKLFF; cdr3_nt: TGTGCCACCTCTCTGGTTCCTAATGAAAAACTGTTTTTT
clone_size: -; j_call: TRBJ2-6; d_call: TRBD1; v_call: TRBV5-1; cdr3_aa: CASSLRRDRGRGANVLTF; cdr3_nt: TGCGCCAGCAGCTTACGCCGGGACAGGGGGCGTGGGGCCAACGTCCTGACTTTC
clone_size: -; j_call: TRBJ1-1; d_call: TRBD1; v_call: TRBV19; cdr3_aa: CASSTGGDGTEAFF; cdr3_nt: TGTGCCAGTAGTACAGGGGGCGACGGCACTGAAGCTTTCTTT
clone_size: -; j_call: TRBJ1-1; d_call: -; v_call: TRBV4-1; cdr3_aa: CASTPPREDRAFF; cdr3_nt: TGCGCCAGCACCCCCCCCAGGGAGGATAGAGCTTTCTTT
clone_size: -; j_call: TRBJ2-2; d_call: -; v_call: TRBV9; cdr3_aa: CASTLNPGAPGELFF; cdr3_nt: TGTGCCAGCACCCTAAATCCGGGGGCCCCCGGGGAGCTGTTTTTT
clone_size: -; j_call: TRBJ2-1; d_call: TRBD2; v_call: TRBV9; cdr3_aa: CASSVAGTSGVEQFF; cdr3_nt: TGTGCCAGCAGCGTAGCAGGGACTAGCGGGGTTGAGCAGTTCTTC
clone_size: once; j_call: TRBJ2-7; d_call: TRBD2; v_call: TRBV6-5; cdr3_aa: CASSYGGVTYEQYF; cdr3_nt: TGTGCCAGCAGTTACGGGGGGGTAACCTACGAGCAGTACTTC
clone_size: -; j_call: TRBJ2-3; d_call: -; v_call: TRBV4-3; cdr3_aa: CASSQDGTLGGLFSDTQYF; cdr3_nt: TGCGCCAGCAGCCAAGATGGAACCTTGGGGGGACTTTTCTCAGATACGCAGTATTTT
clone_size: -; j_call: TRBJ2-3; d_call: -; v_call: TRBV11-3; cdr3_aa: CASSLDRRDTQYF; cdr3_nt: TGTGCCAGCAGCTTAGATCGTAGAGATACGCAGTATTTT
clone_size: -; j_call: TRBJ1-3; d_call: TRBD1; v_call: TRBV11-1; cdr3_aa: CASSLGQALLGNTIYF; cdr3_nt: TGTGCCAGCAGCTTGGGACAGGCTCTCCTTGGAAACACCATATATTTT
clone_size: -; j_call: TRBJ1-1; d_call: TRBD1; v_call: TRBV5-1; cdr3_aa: CASSFDRVVLGNTEAFF; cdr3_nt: TGCGCCAGCAGCTTTGACAGGGTCGTCCTAGGGAACACTGAAGCTTTCTTT
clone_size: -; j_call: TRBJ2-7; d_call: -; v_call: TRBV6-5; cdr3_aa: CASSYGVYEQYF; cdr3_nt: TGTGCCAGCAGTTACGGGGTCTACGAGCAGTACTTC
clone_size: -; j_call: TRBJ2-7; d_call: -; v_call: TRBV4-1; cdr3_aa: CASSGVGTLIYEQYF; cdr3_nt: TGCGCCAGCAGCGGGGTGGGGACCTTAATCTACGAGCAGTACTTC
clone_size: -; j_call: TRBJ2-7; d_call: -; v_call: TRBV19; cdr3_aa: CASSGAVDGEQYF; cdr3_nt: TGTGCCAGTAGTGGGGCCGTCGATGGAGAGCAGTACTTC
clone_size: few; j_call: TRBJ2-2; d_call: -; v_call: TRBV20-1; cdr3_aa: CSASPTGELFF; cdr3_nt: TGCAGTGCTAGTCCCACCGGGGAGCTGTTTTTT
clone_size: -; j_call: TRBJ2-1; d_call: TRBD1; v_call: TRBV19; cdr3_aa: CASSTARDSTHKAYNEQFF; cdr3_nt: TGTGCCAGTAGTACGGCAAGGGACAGCACACACAAAGCTTACAATGAGCAGTTCTTC
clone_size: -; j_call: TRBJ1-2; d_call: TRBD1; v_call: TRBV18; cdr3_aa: CASSRQGYDYGYTF; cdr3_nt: TGTGCCAGCTCACGACAGGGGTATGACTATGGCTACACCTTC
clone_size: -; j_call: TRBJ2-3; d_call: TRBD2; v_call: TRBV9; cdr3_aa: CASSPPSGASTDTQYF; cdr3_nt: TGTGCCAGCAGCCCCCCTAGCGGAGCGAGCACAGATACGCAGTATTTT
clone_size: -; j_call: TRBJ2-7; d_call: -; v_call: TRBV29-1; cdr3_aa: CSVEPSPYEQYF; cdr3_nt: TGCAGCGTTGAACCCAGCCCCTACGAGCAGTACTTC
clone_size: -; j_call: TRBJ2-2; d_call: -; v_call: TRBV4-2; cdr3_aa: CASSHVDGYTGELFF; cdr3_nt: TGTGCCAGCAGCCACGTGGACGGGTACACCGGGGAGCTGTTTTTT
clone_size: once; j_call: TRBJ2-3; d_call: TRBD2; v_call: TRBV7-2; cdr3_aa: CASSSGLATDTQYF; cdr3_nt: TGTGCCAGCAGCTCGGGACTAGCGACAGATACGCAGTATTTT
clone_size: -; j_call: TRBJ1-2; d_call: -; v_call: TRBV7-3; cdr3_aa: CASSQDRGAYGYTF; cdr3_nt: TGTGCCAGCAGCCAAGACAGAGGGGCCTATGGCTACACCTTC
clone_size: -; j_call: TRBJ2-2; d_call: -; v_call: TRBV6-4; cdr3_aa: CASSPDTSTGELFF; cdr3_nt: TGTGCCAGCAGTCCCGACACCTCCACCGGGGAGCTGTTTTTT
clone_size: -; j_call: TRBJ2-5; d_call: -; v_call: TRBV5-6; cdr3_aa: CASSLAPSQETQYF; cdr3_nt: TGTGCCAGCAGCTTGGCCCCCAGCCAAGAGACCCAGTACTTC
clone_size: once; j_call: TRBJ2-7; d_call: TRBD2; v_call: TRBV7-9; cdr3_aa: CASSQSGSYEQYF; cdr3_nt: TGTGCCAGCAGCCAAAGCGGGAGCTACGAGCAGTACTTC
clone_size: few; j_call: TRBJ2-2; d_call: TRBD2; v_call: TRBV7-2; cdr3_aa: CASSLTGTSRSPTGELFF; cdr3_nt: TGTGCCAGCAGCTTGACCGGGACTAGCCGAAGCCCGACCGGGGAGCTGTTTTTT
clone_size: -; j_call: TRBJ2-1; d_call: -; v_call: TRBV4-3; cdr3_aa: CASSPTDWGEQFF; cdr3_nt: TGCGCCAGCAGCCCTACCGACTGGGGTGAGCAGTTCTTC
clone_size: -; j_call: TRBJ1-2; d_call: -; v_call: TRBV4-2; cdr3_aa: CASSQAAPGRTTNYGYTF; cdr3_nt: TGTGCCAGCAGCCAAGCAGCTCCGGGACGGACGACTAACTATGGCTACACCTTC
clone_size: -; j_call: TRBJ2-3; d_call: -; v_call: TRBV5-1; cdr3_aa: CASSLDRGDTQYF; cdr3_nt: TGCGCCAGCAGCTTGGATCGGGGAGATACGCAGTATTTT
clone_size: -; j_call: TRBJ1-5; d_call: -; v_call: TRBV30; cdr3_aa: CAWAQGYSNQPQHF; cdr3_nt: TGTGCCTGGGCACAGGGCTATAGCAATCAGCCCCAGCATTTT
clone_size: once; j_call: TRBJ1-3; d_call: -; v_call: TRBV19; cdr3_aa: CASSPDSSGNTIYF; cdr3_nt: TGTGCCAGTAGCCCGGACAGCTCTGGAAACACCATATATTTT
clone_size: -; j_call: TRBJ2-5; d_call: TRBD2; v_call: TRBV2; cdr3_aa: CASLRAGGAGKETQYF; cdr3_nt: TGTGCCAGCCTGCGCGCGGGGGGCGCCGGAAAAGAGACCCAGTACTTC
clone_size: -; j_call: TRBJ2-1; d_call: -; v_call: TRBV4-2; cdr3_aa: CASSQELGSAGEQFF; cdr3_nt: TGTGCCAGCAGCCAAGAACTGGGAAGCGCGGGGGAGCAGTTCTTC
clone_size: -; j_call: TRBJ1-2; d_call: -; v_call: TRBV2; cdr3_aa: CASRPETENYGYTF; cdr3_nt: TGTGCCAGCAGACCGGAGACAGAAAACTATGGCTACACCTTC
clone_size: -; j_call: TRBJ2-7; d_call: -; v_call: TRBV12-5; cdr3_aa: CASGLRDVRTREQYF; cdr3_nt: TGTGCTAGTGGTTTGCGGGACGTGCGGACAAGGGAGCAGTACTTC
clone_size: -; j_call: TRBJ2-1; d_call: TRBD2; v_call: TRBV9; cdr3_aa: CASSAGTSVYNEQFF; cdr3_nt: TGTGCCAGCAGCGCCGGGACTAGCGTATACAATGAGCAGTTCTTC
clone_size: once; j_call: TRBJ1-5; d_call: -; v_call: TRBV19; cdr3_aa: CASSDRRDQPQHF; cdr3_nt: TGTGCCAGTAGTGACAGGCGAGATCAGCCCCAGCATTTT
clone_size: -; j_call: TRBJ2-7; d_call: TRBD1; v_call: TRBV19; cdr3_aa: CASSSYRGPSYEQYF; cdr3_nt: TGTGCCAGTAGTTCGTACAGGGGGCCCTCCTACGAGCAGTACTTC
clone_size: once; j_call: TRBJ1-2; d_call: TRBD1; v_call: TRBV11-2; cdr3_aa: CASSLVGRGPHGYTF; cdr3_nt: TGTGCCAGCAGCTTAGTAGGCAGGGGGCCCCATGGCTACACCTTC
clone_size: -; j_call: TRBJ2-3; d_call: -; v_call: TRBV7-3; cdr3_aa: CASSSIGGPSTDTQYF; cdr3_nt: TGTGCCAGCAGCTCAATCGGAGGACCAAGCACAGATACGCAGTATTTT
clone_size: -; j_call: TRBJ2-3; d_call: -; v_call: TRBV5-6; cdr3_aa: CASSLVGTPAHTQYF; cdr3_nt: TGTGCCAGCAGCTTGGTAGGCACGCCTGCGCATACGCAGTATTTT
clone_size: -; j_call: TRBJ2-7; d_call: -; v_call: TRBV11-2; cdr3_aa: CASRTLASYEQYF; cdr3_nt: TGTGCCAGCAGGACCCTTGCTTCCTACGAGCAGTACTTC
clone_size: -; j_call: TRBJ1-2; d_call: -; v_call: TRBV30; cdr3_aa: CAWSITNYGYTF; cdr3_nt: TGTGCCTGGAGTATCACTAACTATGGCTACACCTTC
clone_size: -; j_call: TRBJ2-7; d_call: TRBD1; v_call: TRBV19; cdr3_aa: CASSILGQDHEQYF; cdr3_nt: TGTGCCAGTAGTATCCTCGGACAGGACCACGAGCAGTACTTC
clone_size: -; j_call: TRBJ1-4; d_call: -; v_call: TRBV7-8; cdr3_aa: CASTRALGNEKLFF; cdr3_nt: TGTGCCAGCACCCGGGCCCTCGGGAATGAAAAACTGTTTTTT